This T cell receptor (beta chain) was identified during a study of cytomegalovirus exposure and HLA in healthy donors. Study-level findings and limits: An analysis done earlier found most TCR beta V segments productive about 90% or about 30% of the time. An assumption of roughly uniform sequencing depth across donors underlay the presence/absence analyses. Further analysis was carried out later, and it showed several of the most significant clusters appearing linked to common viral pathogens.

Regarding this clone: Its antigen is as yet unknown.

The study ran its PCR with 60 Vbeta and 13 Jbeta primers. Only in-frame clones appear in the TCRdb table, and some are missing; sequencing was by immunoSEQ multiplex PCR. The sample has about 180,000 clones, about 80% seen once. Donors had nominal health at sampling but likely had unrecorded immune exposures. This CDR3 contains 15 residues. CDR1 MNHEY and CDR2 SMNVEV come from the germline V gene (reference sequence). J lost 4 bases, V lost 5 bases, and 10 bases had no gene match. The TCR comes from a man between 40 and 49 years old in good health and CMV-seronegative. The sample was PBMCs. This chain joins TRBV27 and TRBJ2-7; 8 bases align to TRBD2. The CDR3 DNA is TGTGCCAGCAGTGCCGCCGGGACTAGTCGGTACGAGCAGTACTTC. Translated: CASSAAGTSRYEQYF.